The T cell receptor beta chain described here comes from a study of Ad26.COV2.S vaccination and SARS-CoV-2 variants. The data were produced by immunoSEQ multiplex PCR, yet TCRdb's version contains in-frame clones alone and is incomplete. The profile covers hundreds of thousands of clones, with 75% to 90% appearing a single time and approximately 12% taken by the ten largest. V lost 4 bases, J lost 5 bases, and 8 bases stayed unmatched. The germline CDR1 and CDR2 sequences are MDHEN and SYDVKM. This CDR3 region has 14 residues. Sample treatment: approximately 18 received Ad26.COV2.S at low or high dose, single or two shots; about 5 received placebo; per-sample allocation not given. The investigators took samples on day 63 after the first vaccine or placebo injection.

Source: peripheral blood, taken in a trial of Ad26.COV2.S vaccine versus placebo. This TCR was recovered from a person between 18 and 65 years old who received the Ad26.COV2.S COVID-19 vaccine or a placebo. The chain combines TRBV28 with TRBJ2-7; TRBD2 aligns across 7 bases. The CDR3 nucleotides read TGTGCCAGCAGTTCCGGGACTACTCCTCACGAGCAGTACTTC. This gives the protein CASSSGTTPHEQYF. Full variable domain (remainder filled in from reference TRBV28 and TRBJ2-7): DVKVTQSSRYLVKRTGEKVFLECVQDMDHENMFWYRQDPGLGLRLIYFSYDVKMKEKGDIPEGYSVSREKKERFSLILESASTNQTSMYLCASSSGTTPHEQYFGPGTRLTVT.